This TCR beta chain was recovered during a study of shared clonotypes between healthy human individuals. The protocol was immunoSEQ multiplex PCR, while the TCRdb copy is restricted to in-frame clones and leaves out a portion. Of about 2.1 million clones listed, around 93% are singletons. Selected positively for CCR7 and CD45RO-negative, naive CD8 cells excluded terminally differentiated effector memory CD45RA+ cells. V lost 1 base, J lost 4 bases, and 4 bases stayed unmatched. The germline gives CDR1 SGDLS, CDR2 YYNGEE. The CDR3 contains 16 residues. The sequence came from a man younger than 30 in good health. Some clones in this sample may be carry-over from other donors' samples. The rearrangement links TRBV9 to TRBJ2-3; 12 bases are a match to TRBD2. The sample comprised naive CD8+ T cells from PBMCs. For the CDR3, the DNA is TGTGCCAGCAGCGTACTACTAGCGGGAGGCTCAGATACGCAGTATTTT. It is translated as CASSVLLAGGSDTQYF.